Reported below is one T cell receptor beta chain. Antigen: not known. The sample is drawn from a study of cytomegalovirus exposure and HLA in healthy donors. V lost 10 bases, J lost 2 bases, and 16 bases lay in between. The CDR3 sequence is 14 residues long. Germline CDR1 and CDR2: MRHNA and SNTAGT. PCR used 60 Vbeta primers and 13 Jbeta primers. Measured with immunoSEQ multiplex PCR; TCRdb has only the in-frame clones, and not every one. The sample carries tens of thousands of clones, about 70% recorded once. Whole-study results and caveats: Other equally common chains were less clonally expanded than HLA-associated TCR beta chains, a later analysis showed. Some highly shared sequence variants likely arose as a pipeline artifact.

Sequencing used PBMCs. The chain carries TRBV6-4 and TRBJ2-3; tentative D call: TRBD1 (6 bases). The receptor was isolated from a male donor in good health and CMV-seropositive. CDR3 coding DNA: TGTGCCACCCCCAACAGGGCCCACACAGATACGCAGTATTTT. Translated: CATPNRAHTDTQYF.